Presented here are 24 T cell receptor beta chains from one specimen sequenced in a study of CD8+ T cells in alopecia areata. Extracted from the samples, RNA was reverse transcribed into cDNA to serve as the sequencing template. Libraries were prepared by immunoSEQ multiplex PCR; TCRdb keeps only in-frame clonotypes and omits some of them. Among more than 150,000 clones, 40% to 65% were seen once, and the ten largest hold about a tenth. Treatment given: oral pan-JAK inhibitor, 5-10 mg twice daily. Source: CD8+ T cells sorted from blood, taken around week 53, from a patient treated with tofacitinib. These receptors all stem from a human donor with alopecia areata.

CDR3 sequence: CASSLETDTQYF. The CDR3 nucleotides are TGTGCCAGCAGCCTCGAGACAGATACGCAGTATTTT. The chain recombines TRBV7-9 with TRBJ2-3; no definite D call. From germline, CDR1 is SEHNR and CDR2 FQNEAQ (reference sequence). V dropped 5 bases and J dropped 3 bases, with 6 bases sitting between them. The CDR3 totals 12 residues.

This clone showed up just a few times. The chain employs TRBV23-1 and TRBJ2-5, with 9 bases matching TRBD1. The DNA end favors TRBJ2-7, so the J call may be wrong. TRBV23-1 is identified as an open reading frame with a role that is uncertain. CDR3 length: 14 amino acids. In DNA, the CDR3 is TGCGCCAGCAGCCGGGGACAGGGACCCTACGAGCAGTACTTC. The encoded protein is CASSRGQGPYEQYF.

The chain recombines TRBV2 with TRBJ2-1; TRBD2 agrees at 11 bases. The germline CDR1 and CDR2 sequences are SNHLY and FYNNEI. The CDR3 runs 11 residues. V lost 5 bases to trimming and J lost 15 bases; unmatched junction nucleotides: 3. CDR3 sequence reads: CASSLAGGLFF. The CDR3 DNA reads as TGTGCCAGCAGTCTAGCGGGGGGTCTGTTCTTC.

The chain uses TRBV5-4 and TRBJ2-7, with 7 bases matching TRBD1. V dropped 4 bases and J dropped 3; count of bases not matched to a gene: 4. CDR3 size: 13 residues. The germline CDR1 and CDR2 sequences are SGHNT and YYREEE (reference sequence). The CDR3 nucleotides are TGTGCCAGCAGCCAGGGACAGCTCTACGAGCAGTACTTC. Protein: CASSQGQLYEQYF.

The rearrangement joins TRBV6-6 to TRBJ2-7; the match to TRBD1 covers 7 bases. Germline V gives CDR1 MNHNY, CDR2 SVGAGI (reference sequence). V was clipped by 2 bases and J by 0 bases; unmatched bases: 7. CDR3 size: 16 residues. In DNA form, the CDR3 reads TGTGCCAGCAGTTACGTTGCAGGACAGGCCTCCTACGAGCAGTACTTC. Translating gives CASSYVAGQASYEQYF.

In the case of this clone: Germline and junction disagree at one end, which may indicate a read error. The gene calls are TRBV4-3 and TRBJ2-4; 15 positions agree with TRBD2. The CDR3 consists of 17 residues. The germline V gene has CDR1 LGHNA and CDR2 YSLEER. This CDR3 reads CTSQGTSGGRAKNIQYF. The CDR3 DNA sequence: TGCACCAGCCAAGGGACTAGCGGGGGGCGAGCCAAAAACATTCAGTACTTC.

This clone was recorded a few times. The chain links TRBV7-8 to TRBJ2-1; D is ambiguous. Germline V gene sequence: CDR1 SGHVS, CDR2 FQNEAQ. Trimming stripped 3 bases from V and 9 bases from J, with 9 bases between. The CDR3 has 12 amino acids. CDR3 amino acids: CASSFSNIEQFF. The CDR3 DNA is TGTGCCAGCAGCTTTAGTAACATTGAGCAGTTCTTC.

The CDR3 DNA follows: TGTGCCAGCAGCTTAGGTCGCCAGGGGGATGGCTACACCTTC. It is translated as CASSLGRQGDGYTF. This chain uses TRBV7-2 with TRBJ1-2, with 7 bases identical to TRBD1. This CDR3 has 14 amino acids. Germline trimming cut 1 base from V and 6 bases from J; bases unmatched to any gene: 5. Germline CDR1 and CDR2: SGHTA and FQGNSA.

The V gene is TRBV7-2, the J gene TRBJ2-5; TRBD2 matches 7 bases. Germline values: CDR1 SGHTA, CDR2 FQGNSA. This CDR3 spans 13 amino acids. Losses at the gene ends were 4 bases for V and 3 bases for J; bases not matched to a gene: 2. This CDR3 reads CASSSLAEETQYF. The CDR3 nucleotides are TGTGCCAGCAGCTCTCTAGCGGAAGAGACCCAGTACTTC.

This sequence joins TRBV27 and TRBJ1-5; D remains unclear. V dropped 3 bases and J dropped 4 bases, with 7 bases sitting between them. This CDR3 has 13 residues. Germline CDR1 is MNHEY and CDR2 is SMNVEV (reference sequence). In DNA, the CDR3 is TGTGCCAGCAGTTTGGTCCTAAATCAGCCCCAGCATTTT. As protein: CASSLVLNQPQHF.

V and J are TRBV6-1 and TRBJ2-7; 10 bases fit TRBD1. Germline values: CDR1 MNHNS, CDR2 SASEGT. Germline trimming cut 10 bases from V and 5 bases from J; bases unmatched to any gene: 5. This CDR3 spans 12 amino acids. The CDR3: CATGQGVDEQYF. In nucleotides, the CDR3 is TGTGCCACCGGACAGGGGGTCGACGAGCAGTACTTC.

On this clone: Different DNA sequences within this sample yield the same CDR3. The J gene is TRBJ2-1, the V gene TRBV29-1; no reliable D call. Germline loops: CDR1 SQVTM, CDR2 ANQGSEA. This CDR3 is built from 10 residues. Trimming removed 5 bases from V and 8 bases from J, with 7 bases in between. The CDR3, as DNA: TGCAGCGTTCTTGGGGATGAGCAGTTCTTC. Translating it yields CSVLGDEQFF.

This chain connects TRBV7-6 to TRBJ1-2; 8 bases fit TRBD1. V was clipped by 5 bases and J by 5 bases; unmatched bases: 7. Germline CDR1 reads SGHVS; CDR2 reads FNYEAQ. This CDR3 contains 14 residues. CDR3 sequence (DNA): TGTGCCAGCAGCATCGGACAGGGCGTATATGGCTACACCTTC. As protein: CASSIGQGVYGYTF.

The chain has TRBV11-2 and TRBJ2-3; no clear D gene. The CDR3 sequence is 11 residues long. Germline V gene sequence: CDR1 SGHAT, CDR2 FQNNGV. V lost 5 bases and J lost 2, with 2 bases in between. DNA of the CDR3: TGTGCCAGCAGCACCACAGATACGCAGTATTTT. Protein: CASSTTDTQYF.

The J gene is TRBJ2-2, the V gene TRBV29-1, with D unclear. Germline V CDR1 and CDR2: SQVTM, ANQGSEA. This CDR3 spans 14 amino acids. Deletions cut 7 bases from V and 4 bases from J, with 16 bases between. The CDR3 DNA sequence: TGCAGCGCTACCCTTTCGAAGACCACCGGGGAGCTGTTTTTT. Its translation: CSATLSKTTGELFF.

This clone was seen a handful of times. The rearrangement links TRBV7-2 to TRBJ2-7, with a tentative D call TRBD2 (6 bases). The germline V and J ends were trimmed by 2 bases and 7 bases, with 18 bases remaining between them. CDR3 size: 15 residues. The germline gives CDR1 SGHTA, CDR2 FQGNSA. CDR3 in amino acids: CASSLLAGLLGEQYF. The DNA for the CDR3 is TGTGCCAGCAGCTTACTCGCGGGGCTCCTGGGAGAGCAGTACTTC.

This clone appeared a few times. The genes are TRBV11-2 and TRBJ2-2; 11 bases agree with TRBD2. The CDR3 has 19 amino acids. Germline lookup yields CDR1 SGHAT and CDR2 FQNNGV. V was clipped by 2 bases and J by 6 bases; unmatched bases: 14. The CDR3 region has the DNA TGTGCCAGCAGCTTAATGGGACTAGCGGATACGAACACCGCCGGGGAGCTGTTTTTT. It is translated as CASSLMGLADTNTAGELFF.

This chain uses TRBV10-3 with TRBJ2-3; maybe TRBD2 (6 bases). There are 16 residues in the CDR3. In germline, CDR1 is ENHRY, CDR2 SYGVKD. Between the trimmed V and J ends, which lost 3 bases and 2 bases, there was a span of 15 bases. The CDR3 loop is CAISDPSGLNTDTQYF. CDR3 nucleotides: TGTGCCATCAGTGACCCTTCAGGACTAAACACAGATACGCAGTATTTT.

The CDR3 DNA is TGTGCCTGGATCCAACAAATCGGGGTGGTCACTGAAGCTTTCTTT. Its translation is CAWIQQIGVVTEAFF. The rearrangement uses TRBV30 and TRBJ1-1; D uncertain. In germline, CDR1 is GTSNPN, CDR2 SVGIG (reference sequence). V gave up 4 bases and J gave up 4 bases, with 19 bases separating them. The CDR3 runs 15 residues.

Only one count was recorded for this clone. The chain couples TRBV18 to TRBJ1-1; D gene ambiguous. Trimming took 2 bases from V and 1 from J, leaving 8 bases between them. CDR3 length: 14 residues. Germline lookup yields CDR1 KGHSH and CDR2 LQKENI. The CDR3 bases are TGTGCCAGCTCACCATTCCAGACGAACACTGAAGCTTTCTTT. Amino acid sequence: CASSPFQTNTEAFF.

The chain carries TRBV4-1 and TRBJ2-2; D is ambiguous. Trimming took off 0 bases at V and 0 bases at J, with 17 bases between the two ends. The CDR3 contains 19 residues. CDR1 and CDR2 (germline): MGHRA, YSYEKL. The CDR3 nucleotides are TGCGCCAGCAGCCAAGATGCCCCAAGCGAGTTCGCGAACACCGGGGAGCTGTTTTTT. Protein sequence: CASSQDAPSEFANTGELFF.

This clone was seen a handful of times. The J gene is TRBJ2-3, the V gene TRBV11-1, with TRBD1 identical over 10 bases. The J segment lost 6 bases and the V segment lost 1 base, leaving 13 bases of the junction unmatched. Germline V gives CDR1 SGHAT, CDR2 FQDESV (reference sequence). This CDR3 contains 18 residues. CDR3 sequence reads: CASSLEGRDRGSSDTQYF. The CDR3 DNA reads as TGTGCCAGCAGCTTAGAGGGTAGGGACAGGGGATCTTCGGATACGCAGTATTTT.

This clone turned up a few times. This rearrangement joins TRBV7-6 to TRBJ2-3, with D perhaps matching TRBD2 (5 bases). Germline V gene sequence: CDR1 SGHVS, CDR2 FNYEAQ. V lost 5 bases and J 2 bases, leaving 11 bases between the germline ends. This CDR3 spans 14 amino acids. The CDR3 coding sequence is TGTGCCAGCAGCCCCAGCGGATTCACAGATACGCAGTATTTT. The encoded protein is CASSPSGFTDTQYF.

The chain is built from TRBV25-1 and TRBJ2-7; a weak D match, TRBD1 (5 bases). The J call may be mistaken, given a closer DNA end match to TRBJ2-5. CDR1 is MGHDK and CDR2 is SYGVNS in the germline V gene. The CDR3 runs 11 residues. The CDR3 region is CASDSQETQYF. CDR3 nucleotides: TGTGCCAGTGACAGTCAAGAGACCCAGTACTTC.